By share of the sample, the clone carrying this T cell receptor (beta chain) is medium-sized (0.01 to 0.1%). Between the trimmed V and J ends, which lost 5 bases and 0 bases, there was a span of 22 bases. The CDR3 has 18 amino acids. Per the germline V gene, CDR1 is SNHLY and CDR2 is FYNNEI. No cell fractionation was done, so the repertoire covers all unsorted peripheral blood T cells. RNA came from under 3 ml of peripheral blood. This sample is drawn from a study of HIV-infected patients and healthy controls. Turning to the study itself: CD8 counts did not change consistently during early therapy; the CD4:CD8 ratio climbed slightly.

Reverse transcription used about 510 ng RNA and constant-region primers for alpha and beta. Each of the alpha and beta chains got its own library through chain-specific third strand synthesis with indices. A single record per CDR3 protein comes from TCRdb applying MiXCR to the 5' RACE reads. The sample records nearly 7,500 distinct CDR3 sequences, 9.3% being singletons. This specimen consisted of blood, obtained before antiretroviral therapy. The V and J genes are TRBV2 and TRBJ2-5, with TRBD1 as a possible D gene (5 bases). This clonotype was obtained from an adult with HIV infection. CDR3 sequence reads: CASSHPRTNDGYQETQYF. CDR3 bases: TGTGCCAGCAGTCACCCTAGGACAAACGACGGGTACCAAGAGACCCAGTACTTC.